Presented here are 5 T cell receptor beta chains from one specimen sequenced in a study of OX40 agonist ivuxolimab in advanced cancers. Clones were sequenced by immunoSEQ multiplex PCR, and TCRdb holds only the in-frame ones, with some missing. The data hold 65,000 to 80,000 clones, with about 88% observed a single time. Sequences were derived from CD4+ or CD8+ T cells sorted from blood, sampled in a trial of the OX40 agonist ivuxolimab. These receptors all stem from an adult with an advanced solid tumor such as melanoma, head and neck, liver or kidney cancer.

V gene TRBV27 combines with J gene TRBJ2-3, with 8 bases lining up with TRBD2. CDR1 is MNHEY, CDR2 SMNVEV, per germline (reference sequence). The CDR3 has 13 residues. Trimming cost V 4 bases and J 5 bases; bases outside gene matches: 2. This chain's CDR3 is CASSSAGVDTQYF. The CDR3 bases are TGTGCCAGCAGTTCAGCGGGAGTAGATACGCAGTATTTT.

In its sample, this clone was seen a few times. Its ends do not fully match the called genes, so a read error is possible. This chain connects TRBV20-1 to TRBJ1-2; D gene unclear. Germline CDR1 is DFQATT and CDR2 is SNEGSKA (reference sequence). This CDR3 has 8 residues. DNA of the CDR3: TGCAGTGCGAGAGGCTACACCTTC. Protein: CSARGYTF.

The rearrangement uses TRBV6-9 and TRBJ1-2; 11 bases fit TRBD1. J lost 8 bases, V lost 3 bases, and 8 bases had no gene match. Germline V gene lookup returns CDR1 MNHGY and CDR2 SVAAGI. This CDR3 is 15 amino acids long. CDR3 sequence (DNA): TGTGCCAGCAGTTACTCGAGAGGACAGGGGGCGGGCTACACCTTC. It codes for CASSYSRGQGAGYTF.

The gene calls are TRBV27 and TRBJ1-1; no clear D gene. In germline, CDR1 is MNHEY, CDR2 SMNVEV (reference sequence). This CDR3 contains 13 residues. The V and J ends lost 7 bases and 1 base respectively, with 10 bases between them. The CDR3 loop reads CASTGPRNTEAFF. The CDR3 coding sequence is TGTGCCAGCACAGGACCAAGGAACACTGAAGCTTTCTTT.

The chain employs TRBV10-3 and TRBJ2-2; 9 bases fit TRBD1. J was trimmed by 0 bases and V by 7 bases; bases with no gene match: 6. The CDR3 length is 16 residues. CDR1 ENHRY and CDR2 SYGVKD come from the germline V gene. The CDR3 sequence is CAIMDRGLANTGELFF. CDR3 sequence (DNA): TGTGCCATCATGGACAGGGGACTTGCGAACACCGGGGAGCTGTTTTTT.